This section outlines one T cell receptor (beta chain) sequence together with its context. Its antigen is unidentified. This entry belongs to a study of T cell repertoires in cytomegalovirus infection. Study details: Recently identified HLA-C-restricted CMV epitopes were used, and well-studied HLA-B-restricted CMV epitopes were used as well.

Study results and caveats: It was HLA-C-restricted CMV-specific TCR beta clonotypes that dominated the response ex vivo.

Per germline, CDR1 MNHEY and CDR2 SMNVEV (reference sequence). V lost 5 bases and J lost 10, with 12 bases in between. The CDR3 runs 13 residues. TCRdb used MiXCR to reprocess the reads, holding one entry per CDR3 protein. In the table there are hundreds of thousands of distinct CDR3 sequences, 30% to 40% of which are singletons. This sequence was found in a human donor in good health (CMV status not recorded). Some clones in this sample may be carry-over from other donors' samples. The V gene is TRBV27, the J gene TRBJ1-6; maybe TRBD1 (6 bases). Sample: cultured CD8+ T cells from PBMCs, taken from culture after CMV antigen stimulation. This CDR3 reads CASSPPQGSPLHF. The CDR3 DNA is TGTGCCAGCAGTCCCCCACAGGGATCACCCCTCCACTTT.